Following are 7 T cell receptor beta chains from one sample sequenced in a study of CD8 T cells in ankylosing spondylitis. Study-wide findings and caveats: Blood from ankylosing spondylitis patients appeared to carry a characteristic roughly eight-variant TCR beta motif.

Each CDR3 protein gets one entry after TCRdb re-called the 5' RACE reads with MiXCR. The table lists more than 600,000 distinct CDR3 sequences, 15% to 20% of them singletons. Their cognate antigens are unknown. The sequenced sample consisted of blood, either unsorted or a sorted T cell fraction (not recorded which). All receptors derive from a male donor with ankylosing spondylitis.

In this sample, this clonotype turned up a few times. The chain joins TRBV12-3 or TRBV12-4 to TRBJ2-2, with TRBD1 matching over 7 bases. J lost 6 bases, V lost 7 bases, and 8 bases had no gene match. This CDR3 comprises 14 residues. Written as DNA, the CDR3 is TGTGCCAGCAAACCGACAGGGTTCCCCGGGGAGCTGTTTTTT. Translated, it gives CASKPTGFPGELFF.

The rearrangement uses TRBV7-9 and TRBJ2-1; TRBD1 aligns across 7 bases. The CDR3 extends over 14 amino acids. Trimming at V came to 5 bases and at J to 2 bases, leaving 3 bases not matched to a gene. Looked up from germline, CDR1 is SEHNR and CDR2 is FQNEAQ (reference sequence). CDR3 sequence reads: CASSRDRAYNEQFF. Here the CDR3 DNA reads TGTGCCAGCAGCCGCGACAGGGCCTACAATGAGCAGTTCTTC.

CDR3 in amino acids: CASSLLAENSNQPQHF. The CDR3, as DNA: TGTGCCAGCAGCTTGTTGGCAGAAAATAGCAATCAGCCCCAGCATTTT. The V and J genes are TRBV5-6 and TRBJ1-5; D gene unclear. The CDR3 is 16 residues long. CDR1 and CDR2 from the germline V gene are SGHDT and YYEEEE. V was trimmed by 1 base and J by 0 bases, leaving 11 bases between them.

This clonotype turned up a few times. The rearrangement links TRBV30 to TRBJ1-6; maybe TRBD1 (5 bases). The CDR3 consists of 13 residues. Germline CDR1 is GTSNPN and CDR2 is SVGIG (reference sequence). The V end was cut by 4 bases, the J end by 9 bases, with 13 bases between. CDR3 residues: CAWTPQGASPLHF. CDR3 bases: TGTGCCTGGACCCCCCAAGGGGCTTCACCCCTCCACTTT. Filled out from reference TRBV30 and TRBJ1-6, the complete variable domain reads SQTIHQWPATLVQPVGSPLSLECTVEGTSNPNLYWYRQAAGRGLQLLFYSVGIGQISSEVPQNLSASRPQDRQFILSSKKLLLSDSGFYLCAWTPQGASPLHFGNGTRLTVT.

This clonotype was seen repeatedly, ten times or more. This chain joins TRBV7-8 and TRBJ2-1, with 8 bases lining up with TRBD2. This CDR3 has 16 amino acids. Germline CDR1 and CDR2: SGHVS and FQNEAQ. The junction had 8 bases not matched to a gene; V was cut back by 1 base and J by 6 bases. The CDR3 loop reads CASSLVGGAGSNEQFF. The CDR3 DNA reads as TGTGCCAGCAGCTTAGTCGGGGGGGCTGGATCCAATGAGCAGTTCTTC.

The CDR3 reads CASSLLGTAYEQYF. CDR3 in DNA: TGTGCCAGCAGCTTGTTGGGGACAGCCTACGAGCAGTACTTC. The J gene is TRBJ2-7, the V gene TRBV5-6; 7 bases are a match to TRBD1. This CDR3 comprises 14 residues. The V gene end was trimmed by 1 base and the J gene end by 2 bases; junction bases not matched to a gene: 3. Per the germline V gene, CDR1 is SGHDT and CDR2 is YYEEEE.

The J gene is TRBJ1-2, the V gene TRBV24-1; possibly TRBD1 for D (6 bases). Germline assignment: CDR1 KGHDR and CDR2 SFDVKD. The CDR3 length is 15 residues. V shed 0 bases and J shed 4 bases, with 11 bases lying between them. The CDR3: CATSDLQGTIYGYTF. The CDR3 nucleotides are TGTGCCACCAGTGATTTGCAGGGGACAATCTATGGCTACACCTTC.